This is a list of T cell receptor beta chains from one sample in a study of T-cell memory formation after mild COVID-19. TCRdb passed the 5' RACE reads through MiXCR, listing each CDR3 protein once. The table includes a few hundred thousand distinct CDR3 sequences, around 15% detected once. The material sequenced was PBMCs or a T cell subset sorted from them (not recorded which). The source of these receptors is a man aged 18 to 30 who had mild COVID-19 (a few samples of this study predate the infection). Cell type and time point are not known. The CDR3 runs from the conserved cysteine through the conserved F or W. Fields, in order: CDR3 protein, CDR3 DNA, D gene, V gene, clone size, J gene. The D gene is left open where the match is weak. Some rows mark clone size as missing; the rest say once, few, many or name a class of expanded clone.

cdr3_aa: CASSIDRLAGGNEQFF
cdr3_nt: TGTGCCAGTAGTATAGATCGTCTAGCGGGGGGCAATGAGCAGTTCTTC
d_call: TRBD2
v_call: TRBV19
clone_size: .
j_call: TRBJ2-1

cdr3_aa: CSVEDVSGEGPYEQYF
cdr3_nt: TGCAGCGTTGAAGATGTTTCAGGGGAAGGCCCCTACGAGCAGTACTTC
d_call: .
v_call: TRBV29-1
clone_size: .
j_call: TRBJ2-7

cdr3_aa: CSVDTVQQFF
cdr3_nt: TGCAGCGTTGATACAGTACAGCAGTTCTTC
d_call: .
v_call: TRBV29-1
clone_size: many
j_call: TRBJ2-1

cdr3_aa: CSARDRLGVGYGYTF
cdr3_nt: TGCAGTGCTAGAGATCGGTTAGGAGTTGGCTATGGCTACACCTTC
d_call: .
v_call: TRBV20-1
clone_size: few
j_call: TRBJ1-2

cdr3_aa: CASRWPDRGSDTQYF
cdr3_nt: TGTGCCAGCAGATGGCCGGACAGGGGTTCAGATACGCAGTATTTT
d_call: TRBD1
v_call: TRBV5-5
clone_size: many
j_call: TRBJ2-3

cdr3_aa: CASSRGSYSYNEQFF
cdr3_nt: TGCGCCAGCAGCCGGGGGTCTTACTCCTACAATGAGCAGTTCTTC
d_call: .
v_call: TRBV4-1
clone_size: .
j_call: TRBJ2-1

cdr3_aa: CASRIGQGHQPQHF
cdr3_nt: TGTGCCAGCAGGATTGGACAGGGGCATCAGCCCCAGCATTTT
d_call: TRBD1
v_call: TRBV2
clone_size: many
j_call: TRBJ1-5

cdr3_aa: CASSYQSNQPQHF
cdr3_nt: TGTGCCAGCAGTTACCAGAGCAATCAGCCCCAGCATTTT
d_call: .
v_call: TRBV6-6
clone_size: .
j_call: TRBJ1-5

cdr3_aa: CASSYFLSRYGYTF
cdr3_nt: TGTGCCAGCAGTTACTTCCTCAGCCGCTATGGCTACACCTTC
d_call: .
v_call: TRBV6-6
clone_size: .
j_call: TRBJ1-2

cdr3_aa: CAISEVTNQETQYF
cdr3_nt: TGTGCCATCAGTGAAGTGACGAACCAAGAGACCCAGTACTTC
d_call: .
v_call: TRBV10-3
clone_size: once
j_call: TRBJ2-5

cdr3_aa: CASSLYKPSYNEQFF
cdr3_nt: TGTGCCAGCAGTTTATATAAACCGTCCTACAATGAGCAGTTCTTC
d_call: .
v_call: TRBV28
clone_size: .
j_call: TRBJ2-1

cdr3_aa: CASSPRTGVLGNEQFF
cdr3_nt: TGTGCCAGCAGCCCGCGGACGGGGGTCCTCGGCAATGAGCAGTTCTTC
d_call: .
v_call: TRBV7-2
clone_size: many
j_call: TRBJ2-1

cdr3_aa: CASSIGGETQYF
cdr3_nt: TGTGCCAGTAGTATTGGGGGGGAGACCCAGTACTTC
d_call: .
v_call: TRBV19
clone_size: few
j_call: TRBJ2-5

cdr3_aa: CATRTGLYENIQYF
cdr3_nt: TGTGCCACACGGACAGGGCTCTATGAAAACATTCAGTACTTC
d_call: TRBD1
v_call: TRBV6-5
clone_size: .
j_call: TRBJ2-4

cdr3_aa: CASTTFGNSEAFF
cdr3_nt: TGCGCCAGCACGACTTTTGGGAACAGTGAAGCTTTCTTT
d_call: .
v_call: TRBV10-2
clone_size: .
j_call: TRBJ1-1

cdr3_aa: CASSLAGLASDEQFF
cdr3_nt: TGTGCCAGCAGCTTGGCCGGACTAGCGTCGGATGAGCAGTTCTTC
d_call: TRBD2
v_call: TRBV5-6
clone_size: many
j_call: TRBJ2-1

cdr3_aa: CASTDRYNSPLHF
cdr3_nt: TGTGCCAGCACGGACAGATATAATTCACCCCTCCACTTT
d_call: .
v_call: TRBV11-2
clone_size: .
j_call: TRBJ1-6

cdr3_aa: CASSTGLGGNTIYF
cdr3_nt: TGTGCCAGCAGTACGGGCTTGGGTGGAAACACCATATATTTT
d_call: .
v_call: TRBV25-1
clone_size: .
j_call: TRBJ1-3

cdr3_aa: CSAGTGLETQYF
cdr3_nt: TGCAGTGCCGGGACAGGGCTAGAGACCCAGTACTTC
d_call: TRBD1
v_call: TRBV20-1
clone_size: .
j_call: TRBJ2-5

cdr3_aa: CASSEPGSSYEQYF
cdr3_nt: TGTGCCAGCAGTGAGCCAGGTAGCTCCTACGAGCAGTACTTC
d_call: .
v_call: TRBV2
clone_size: .
j_call: TRBJ2-7

cdr3_aa: CASRSNEKLFF
cdr3_nt: TGTGCCAGCAGGAGTAATGAAAAACTGTTTTTT
d_call: .
v_call: TRBV12-3/TRBV12-4
clone_size: .
j_call: TRBJ1-4

cdr3_aa: CAIRSSGGAPGELFF
cdr3_nt: TGTGCCATCAGATCTAGCGGGGGGGCGCCCGGGGAGCTGTTTTTT
d_call: TRBD2
v_call: TRBV10-3
clone_size: .
j_call: TRBJ2-2

cdr3_aa: CASSYSWRGAPQETQYF
cdr3_nt: TGTGCCAGCAGTTACTCCTGGCGGGGGGCACCACAAGAGACCCAGTACTTC
d_call: TRBD2
v_call: TRBV6-5
clone_size: .
j_call: TRBJ2-5

cdr3_aa: CASSDQGARGETQYF
cdr3_nt: TGTGCCAGCAGCGATCAGGGGGCGCGAGGGGAGACCCAGTACTTC
d_call: TRBD1
v_call: TRBV9
clone_size: .
j_call: TRBJ2-5

cdr3_aa: CASSLATGRLNEQFF
cdr3_nt: TGTGCCAGCAGCTTAGCGACGGGGAGGCTCAATGAGCAGTTCTTC
d_call: .
v_call: TRBV7-2
clone_size: few
j_call: TRBJ2-1

cdr3_aa: CSAEDRGEDYTF
cdr3_nt: TGCAGTGCCGAGGACAGGGGTGAGGACTACACCTTC
d_call: TRBD1
v_call: TRBV20-1
clone_size: .
j_call: TRBJ1-2

cdr3_aa: CASGGIRTGGLSEQFF
cdr3_nt: TGTGCCAGCGGGGGGATCCGGACAGGGGGATTGAGTGAGCAGTTCTTC
d_call: TRBD1
v_call: TRBV6-5
clone_size: few
j_call: TRBJ2-1

cdr3_aa: CASSQVENRRNSPLHF
cdr3_nt: TGCGCCAGCAGCCAAGTCGAAAACAGGAGGAATTCACCCCTCCACTTT
d_call: .
v_call: TRBV4-1
clone_size: .
j_call: TRBJ1-6